The sequence of this TCR beta chain was determined in a study of shared clonotypes between healthy human individuals (dated by TCRdb to 2020 to 2022). A note on the overall study: A couple of women and three men aged 18 to 49 years were included in the cohort. For each donor, CD4 naive and CD4 memory were each given three plates, CD8 naive was given two plates, and CD8 memory was given one plate. Blood TCR repertoires of 5 or 6 healthy adults were deeply sequenced to estimate repertoire size and the extent of clonotype sharing between individuals. To increase sequencing depth and limit assay-specific biases, TCR repertoire library preparation and sequencing were carried out by different laboratories using diverse techniques. Leukapheresis yielded between about 0.94 and 8.9 billion PBMCs per donor.

Trimming costs V 2 bases and J 1 base, and their ends lie 10 bases apart. Via the germline V gene, CDR1 is SQVTM and CDR2 ANQGSEA. Taken from cysteine to phenylalanine, the CDR3 has 14 residues. Just the 42-base CDR3 DNA is kept, in frame starting at base 1. What the study reported, not specific to this receptor: Based on pairwise subsampling, the degree of clonotype sharing among donors was expected to be affected by sequencing depth. Compared with non-shared clonotypes, the clonotypes found in all four sorted-subset donors had higher generation probabilities. Estimated clonotype richness was generally larger for naive than for memory subsets. The small number of donors limited the genetic and exposure-history diversity represented. Even with the large sequencing depth, rarefaction of the sorted-subset datasets indicated that sequencing was incomplete. Only blood was sampled, and tissue TCR repertoires likely differ from those in blood. When several donors were compared, the shared fraction of clonotypes was 5% to 6.5% for naive CD4, over 3% for naive CD8, 2% to 2.5% for memory CD4, and less than 0.5% for memory CD8.

The donors were healthy, HIV-negative adults with no recently reported acute infections or vaccinations. Only Caucasian adults living in Nashville, Tennessee, USA were represented among the donors. CD4+ T cells were enriched by magnetic negative selection, after which naive cells were positively selected on CD45RA and the negative fraction was taken as the memory subset. Blood was obtained by leukapheresis, after which PBMCs were separated by Ficoll-Histopaque density gradient centrifugation and cryopreserved in liquid nitrogen vapor phase. Analytical flow cytometry was used to check the purity and quantity of every magnetically sorted T cell population. Each sorted fraction had its genomic DNA isolated and then quantified by UV absorbance on a Nanodrop 2000c. With respect to this clone: This clone's antigen is unknown. Base qualities are not recorded, but no much larger clone differs from it by a single base.

TCR CDR3 regions were amplified from genomic DNA by multiplex PCR using the deep immunoSEQ assay. Extracted genomic DNA from each cell subset was spread evenly across all wells of several immunoSEQ 96-well plates, with each plate serving as a replicate. For sorted subsets, around 0.2 ug genomic DNA, equal to about 30,000 T cell genomes, was loaded into each replicate PCR. Purified libraries were measured with a Qubit 3.0 fluorometer, size-checked on a Bioanalyzer 2100, and measured again with the KAPA Library Quantification kit. Every immunoSEQ 96-well plate was sequenced on a separate single-read 150-cycle Illumina NextSeq 550 flow cell. The published analysis was carried out like this. Because the immunoSEQ output included only junctional sequences and no quality scores, the filtering could not be the same as the filtering used for full-length reads. Sequences were annotated with PyIR, a Python wrapper for IgBLAST v1.9, and V/J genes and CDR3 were assigned using IMGT germline references. Reads with weak V/J assignments (E-value above 1e-6), missing CDR3, stop codons, out-of-frame junctions, or ambiguous translated residues were removed. V3J clonotypes were defined as sequences sharing the same inferred V gene, J gene, and CDR3 amino acid sequence. Percentage overlap between repertoires was calculated by dividing the number of shared unique clonotypes by the size of the smaller repertoire. Repertoire richness was assessed with RTK rarefaction, the Chao1 estimator, and Recon v2.1 estimates of unobserved clonotypes. Generation probabilities for all TCRbeta clonotypes obtained by the gDNA method from four donors were computed using OLGA. Imported from immuneACCESS, the table was reduced by TCRdb to in-frame sequences with V and J called. These copies leave out some clones; in studies compared against another copy, an unresolved V gene accounts for under half, and the cause of the remainder is not known. The DNA was the basis for D and trimming; V, J and clone size are from that table. Recorded for this sample are 2 million to 2.5 million clones; roughly 93% of them occurred a single time. The ten largest clones capture about 0.41% of the sample.

This receptor was taken from a man aged 18 to 35 in good health. Some clones in this sample may be carry-over from other donors' samples. The sequencing sample was made of naive CD4+ T cells from PBMCs. Per the publication, the cell subset or site label means: CD45RA+ positively selected. The V and J segments used are TRBV29-1 and TRBJ2-3; the D gene is possibly TRBD2, with 5 bases matching. The CDR3 region has the sequence CSVENRRGTDTQYF. The DNA sequence reads TGCAGCGTTGAAAACCGGCGGGGCACAGATACGCAGTATTTT.